These 17 T cell receptor beta chains were all obtained from the same sample, sequenced in a study of PD-L1 blockade in urothelial cancer. Regarding time point: peripheral blood 6 weeks after treatment start. Profiling relied on immunoSEQ multiplex PCR, and the TCRdb table lists in-frame clones only, not all of them. The sample consists of roughly 30,000 clones, nearly 90% of them appearing once. Here the sequenced sample was PBMCs, taken around atezolizumab (anti-PD-L1) treatment. These receptors came from a man aged 80 or over with urothelial cancer.

This rearrangement joins TRBV18 to TRBJ1-5; tentative D call: TRBD1 (6 bases). The CDR3 length is 14 residues. Germline V gene lookup returns CDR1 KGHSH and CDR2 LQKENI. V lost 1 base, J lost 3 bases, and 7 bases lay in between. CDR3 in amino acids: CASSPRTDNQPQHF. The DNA for the CDR3 is TGTGCCAGCTCACCACGGACAGACAATCAGCCCCAGCATTTT.

The chain links TRBV25-1 to TRBJ1-4; 7 nucleotides align to TRBD1. The V segment lost 11 bases and the J segment 8 bases; nucleotides outside the gene matches: 14. This CDR3 is built from 14 residues. CDR1 and CDR2 from the germline V gene are MGHDK and SYGVNS. The CDR3 here is CACPKEQGHEKLFF. As DNA, the CDR3 is TGTGCCTGTCCGAAGGAACAGGGGCACGAAAAACTGTTTTTT.

This chain uses TRBV7-9 with TRBJ2-7; TRBD2 might be the D (6 bases). Germline lookup yields CDR1 SEHNR and CDR2 FQNEAQ (reference sequence). This CDR3 contains 16 residues. The germline V and J ends were trimmed by 4 bases and 2 bases, with 18 bases remaining between them. The CDR3 bases are TGTGCCAGCAGCTCTCTCTGGGGGGTTAGGGCCTACGAGCAGTACTTC. Translated, it gives CASSSLWGVRAYEQYF.

The rearrangement links TRBV19 to TRBJ1-2; 7 positions match TRBD1. The germline V gene has CDR1 LNHDA and CDR2 SQIVND (reference sequence). The trim removed 5 bases at V and 4 bases at J, leaving 13 bases unmatched. The CDR3 is made up of 16 amino acids. The CDR3 here is CASSLTDRDGVYGYTF. In DNA, the CDR3 is TGTGCCAGTAGTCTCACCGACAGGGACGGTGTCTATGGCTACACCTTC.

J is TRBJ1-1 and V is TRBV27; possible D gene TRBD1, 5 bases. V lost 6 bases and J lost 4, with 12 bases in between. The CDR3 is 13 amino acids. Germline V CDR1 and CDR2: MNHEY, SMNVEV (reference sequence). The CDR3 DNA is TGTGCCAGCAGGGGAGGGGCGAGCACTGAAGCTTTCTTT. It encodes CASRGGASTEAFF.

The chain is built from TRBV10-1 and TRBJ2-1; TRBD1 is a possible D gene (6 bases). The CDR3 loop spans 13 amino acids. Germline CDR1 WNHNN, CDR2 SYGVQD (reference sequence). V was cut by 2 bases and J by 10 bases, with 12 bases left in between. This CDR3 reads CASSEAGVGEQFF. As DNA, the CDR3 is TGCGCCAGCAGTGAGGCAGGGGTGGGGGAGCAGTTCTTC.

The chain joins TRBV6-5 to TRBJ2-7; perhaps TRBD1 as D (5 bases). Germline CDR1 is MNHEY and CDR2 is SVGAGI. The CDR3 sequence is 14 residues long. The V and J ends lost 1 base and 6 bases respectively, with 13 bases between them. The CDR3 region has the DNA TGTGCCAGCAGTTACTTTCAGGGATCGGCCGAGCAGTACTTC. It yields the protein CASSYFQGSAEQYF.

The chain uses TRBV10-3 and TRBJ2-7; 8 bases align to TRBD1. V lost 0 bases, J lost 3 bases, and 4 bases stayed unmatched. From germline, CDR1 is ENHRY and CDR2 SYGVKD. CDR3 size: 15 residues. CDR3 in amino acids: CAISESAGGRYEQYF. Written as DNA, the CDR3 is TGTGCCATCAGTGAGTCAGCAGGGGGCCGCTACGAGCAGTACTTC.

The chain uses TRBV4-1 and TRBJ2-7; D remains unclear. V lost 0 bases and J lost 2, with 8 bases in between. Germline assignment: CDR1 MGHRA and CDR2 YSYEKL. The CDR3 covers 14 residues. The CDR3 DNA reads as TGCGCCAGCAGCCAAGAGGCAGGTCCCTACGAGCAGTACTTC. Protein sequence: CASSQEAGPYEQYF.

The chain carries TRBV5-1 and TRBJ1-3; 7 positions match TRBD1. Germline V gene data show CDR1 as SGHRS and CDR2 as YFSETQ. There are 16 residues in the CDR3. J lost 0 bases, V lost 1 base, and 4 bases had no gene match. The CDR3 DNA follows: TGCGCCAGCAGCTTGACGGGACAGAGCTCTGGAAACACCATATATTTT. It encodes CASSLTGQSSGNTIYF.

This rearrangement joins TRBV14 to TRBJ2-7; TRBD1 matches 10 bases. Per the germline V gene, CDR1 is SGHDN and CDR2 is FVKESK. J was trimmed by 0 bases and V by 2 bases; bases with no gene match: 4. The CDR3 consists of 16 residues. CDR3 nucleotide sequence: TGTGCCAGCAGCCAATGGACAGGGGGAACCTCCTACGAGCAGTACTTC. Translated: CASSQWTGGTSYEQYF. Variable domain in full (rest from reference TRBV14 and TRBJ2-7): EAGVTQFPSHSVIEKGQTVTLRCDPISGHDNLYWYRRVMGKEIKFLLHFVKESKQDESGMPNNRFLAERTGGTYSTLKVQPAELEDSGVYFCASSQWTGGTSYEQYFGPGTRLTVT.

The count of this clone is one. The chain uses TRBV28 and TRBJ1-5; perhaps TRBD1 as D (6 bases). The CDR3 is 18 residues long. Trimming pared 5 bases from V and 5 bases from J, leaving 25 bases between. CDR1 MDHEN and CDR2 SYDVKM come from the germline V gene. The CDR3 coding sequence is TGTGCCAGCAGTCCCTCCCCTGGTCTGGGGGCGGTTGATCAGCCCCAGCATTTT. This translates into CASSPSPGLGAVDQPQHF.

J is TRBJ2-3 and V is TRBV18, with D possibly being TRBD1 (5 bases). The CDR3 spans 15 residues. V was pared by 3 bases and J by 2 bases, with 12 bases between. From germline, CDR1 is KGHSH and CDR2 LQKENI. In DNA, the CDR3 is TGTGCCAGCTCACCCCTCGGACACTTCACAGATACGCAGTATTTT. This gives the protein CASSPLGHFTDTQYF. The whole variable domain, remainder taken from reference TRBV18 and TRBJ2-3, is NAGVMQNPRHLVRRRGQEARLRCSPMKGHSHVYWYRQLPEEGLKFMVYLQKENIIDESGMPKERFSAEFPKEGPSILRIQQVVRGDSAAYFCASSPLGHFTDTQYFGPGTRLTVL.

The chain recombines TRBV7-2 with TRBJ2-5; tentatively, D is TRBD2 (6 bases). Germline CDR1 SGHTA, CDR2 FQGNSA. This CDR3 region has 16 residues. Trimming left V 0 bases short and J 5 bases short, with 16 bases between. DNA of the CDR3: TGTGCCAGCAGCTTAGCGGTGGGGGGTAGCAGGGAGACCCAGTACTTC. Its protein is CASSLAVGGSRETQYF.

This chain links TRBV2 with TRBJ1-5; 9 bases fit TRBD1. The CDR3 is 14 amino acids. From germline, CDR1 is SNHLY and CDR2 FYNNEI. The V gene end was trimmed by 6 bases and the J gene end by 4 bases; junction bases not matched to a gene: 4. CDR3 residues: CASRGQGNNQPQHF. The CDR3 nucleotides are TGTGCCAGCAGAGGACAGGGGAATAATCAGCCCCAGCATTTT.

The J gene is TRBJ2-7, the V gene TRBV2; no clear D gene. Germline assignment: CDR1 SNHLY and CDR2 FYNNEI. V lost 3 bases to trimming and J lost 9 bases, with 15 bases between them. This CDR3 has 13 residues. The CDR3 bases are TGTGCCAGCAGTGAGGCGGCCCTGCTTTCGCAGTACTTC. This sequence encodes CASSEAALLSQYF.

The rearrangement uses TRBV7-8 and TRBJ2-7, with D maybe TRBD1 (5 bases). The CDR3 is made up of 14 amino acids. From germline, CDR1 is SGHVS and CDR2 FQNEAQ. V dropped 10 bases and J dropped 4 bases, with 20 bases sitting between them. Written as DNA, the CDR3 is TGTGCCACTGGTAGGCTAAGGGGCCAGTACGAGCAGTACTTC. Protein: CATGRLRGQYEQYF.